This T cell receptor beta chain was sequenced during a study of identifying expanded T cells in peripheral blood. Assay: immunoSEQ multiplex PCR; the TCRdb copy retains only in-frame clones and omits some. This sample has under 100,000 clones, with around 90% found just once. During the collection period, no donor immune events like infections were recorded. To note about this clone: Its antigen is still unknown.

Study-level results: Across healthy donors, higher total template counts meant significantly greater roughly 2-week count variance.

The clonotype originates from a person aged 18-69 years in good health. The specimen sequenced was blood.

CDR3 sequence reads: CASSVAGSQETQYF. In nucleotides, the CDR3 is TGTGCCAGCAGCGTAGCAGGCAGCCAAGAGACCCAGTACTTC. V gene TRBV9 combines with J gene TRBJ2-5; D ambiguous. CDR3 length: 14 residues. V lost 0 bases and J lost 1, with 7 bases in between. Germline values: CDR1 SGDLS, CDR2 YYNGEE. Supplemented by reference TRBV9 and TRBJ2-5, the full variable domain reads DSGVTQTPKHLITATGQRVTLRCSPRSGDLSVYWYQQSLDQGLQFLIQYYNGEERAKGNILERFSAQQFPDLHSELNLSSLELGDSALYFCASSVAGSQETQYFGPGTRLLVL.